The next 13 T cell receptor beta chains were all read from a single sample in a study of blood T cells in healthy people across ages. It was with a sample-barcoded 5' primer and a J-beta primer mix that a second PCR of roughly 7 to 12 cycles was run. TCRdb re-analysed the 5' RACE reads in MiXCR, keeping a single row per CDR3 protein. Among more than 1 million distinct CDR3 sequences listed, around 45% were seen once. The sequencing sample was made of blood. These receptors came from an older woman in good health.

The chain links TRBV2 to TRBJ2-1; 14 bases line up with TRBD2. Germline V gives CDR1 SNHLY, CDR2 FYNNEI. The ends lost 8 bases at V and 10 bases at J; junction bases unmatched: 19. The CDR3 covers 18 residues. CDR3 nucleotides: TGTGCCAGCGGTACCCCGGGACTAGCGGGAGATAGCTCCTACGAGCAGTTCTTC. Translated, it gives CASGTPGLAGDSSYEQFF. Complete variable domain (other parts from reference TRBV2 and TRBJ2-1): EPEVTQTPSHQVTQMGQEVILRCVPISNHLYFYWYRQILGQKVEFLVSFYNNEISEKSEIFDDQFSVERPDGSNFTLKIRSTKLEDSAMYFCASGTPGLAGDSSYEQFFGPGTRLTVL.

The V gene is TRBV6-6, the J gene TRBJ1-4; 7 bases are shared with TRBD1. Germline assignment: CDR1 MNHNY and CDR2 SVGAGI (reference sequence). The CDR3 extends over 15 amino acids. J lost 3 bases, V lost 8 bases, and 9 bases had no gene match. CDR3: CASADRANPNEKLFF. As DNA, the CDR3 is TGTGCCAGCGCCGACAGGGCAAACCCTAATGAAAAACTGTTTTTT.

About this clonotype: A junction boundary mismatches the germline segment, possibly from a read error. The rearrangement joins TRBV5-1 to TRBJ2-5; 7 nucleotides align to TRBD2. Germline values: CDR1 SGHRS, CDR2 YFSETQ. The CDR3 consists of 15 residues. The chain's CDR3 is CASSLAGVAGETLYF. The DNA for the CDR3 is TGCGCCAGCAGCTTGGCGGGGGTGGCGGGAGAGACCCTGTACTTC.

This clonotype appeared a few times. The chain carries TRBV5-1 and TRBJ2-4; D perhaps matches TRBD1 (6 bases). With the DNA end fitting TRBJ2-7 better, the J assignment may be wrong. CDR3 length: 17 residues. The germline gives CDR1 SGHRS, CDR2 YFSETQ. CDR3 coding DNA: TGCGCCAGCAGCTTGGCCCTCTCACCGACAGGTTCGAACGAGCAGTACTTC. This codes for CASSLALSPTGSNEQYF.

The chain recombines TRBV5-5 with TRBJ1-2, with a weak D call TRBD1 (5 bases). Germline V lookup: CDR1 SGHKS, CDR2 YYEKEE (reference sequence). V dropped 4 bases and J dropped 0 bases, with 10 bases sitting between them. The CDR3 extends over 14 amino acids. The CDR3 sequence: CASSGGVPNYGYTF. CDR3 nucleotides: TGTGCCAGCAGCGGGGGGGTACCTAACTATGGCTACACCTTC.

With regard to this clonotype: At one boundary the junction diverges from the germline segment, which might be a read error. The genes are TRBV7-2 and TRBJ2-7; TRBD1 matches at 11 bases. This CDR3 spans 15 amino acids. Germline V gene lookup returns CDR1 SGHTA and CDR2 FQGNSA. The DNA for the CDR3 is TGTGCCAGCAGCCCCCGGGGACAGGGGGGCTACGAACAGTACTTC. Its protein is CASSPRGQGGYEQYF.

The V gene is TRBV5-1, the J gene TRBJ2-2; 11 bases map to TRBD2. Germline trimming cut 3 bases from V and 3 bases from J; bases unmatched to any gene: 10. Per the germline V gene, CDR1 is SGHRS and CDR2 is YFSETQ. The CDR3 is 18 amino acids. DNA of the CDR3: TGCGCCAGCAGCTACACCAGTACTAGCGGGAGTTACACCGGGGAGCTGTTTTTT. This codes for CASSYTSTSGSYTGELFF.

The gene calls are TRBV6-1 and TRBJ1-1; D gene ambiguous. The CDR3 is 13 amino acids. V lost 3 bases and J lost 10, with 15 bases in between. CDR1 and CDR2 (germline): MNHNS, SASEGT. In nucleotides, the CDR3 is TGTGCCAGCAGTGAGATACGTTCGGGGAGAGCTTTCTTT. Amino acid sequence: CASSEIRSGRAFF.

V and J are TRBV7-9 and TRBJ2-3; weak D call: TRBD2 (5 bases). Per the germline V gene, CDR1 is SEHNR and CDR2 is FQNEAQ (reference sequence). V shed 1 base and J shed 2 bases, with 13 bases lying between them. The CDR3 sequence is 16 residues long. The CDR3 sequence: CASSLGPRDLTDTQYF. The CDR3 nucleotides are TGTGCCAGCAGCTTAGGACCCCGGGATCTCACAGATACGCAGTATTTT.

The gene calls are TRBV24-1 and TRBJ2-1; possible D gene TRBD2, 6 bases. Germline loops: CDR1 KGHDR, CDR2 SFDVKD. This CDR3 contains 12 residues. With 4 bases removed from V and 10 bases from J, the gap between germline ends came to 10 bases. The CDR3 protein is CATSERDSEQFF. CDR3 nucleotides: TGTGCCACCAGTGAAAGGGACTCGGAGCAGTTCTTC.

This clonotype was detected only a few times. The chain is built from TRBV7-8 and TRBJ2-1; D is ambiguous. In germline, CDR1 is SGHVS, CDR2 FQNEAQ. This CDR3 is built from 11 residues. Trimming pared 2 bases from V and 8 bases from J, leaving 4 bases between. The CDR3 DNA is TGTGCCAGCAGCTTAAGGCATGAGCAGTTCTTC. Its translation: CASSLRHEQFF.

In this sample, this clonotype turned up a few times. V is TRBV28 and J is TRBJ2-7, with TRBD1 matching over 10 bases. Germline CDR1 is MDHEN and CDR2 is SYDVKM. The CDR3 is made up of 14 amino acids. V lost 7 bases and J lost 3; bases outside the gene matches: 6. CDR3 protein: CASTTGGISYEQYF. CDR3 coding DNA: TGTGCCAGCACGACAGGGGGCATCAGCTACGAGCAGTACTTC.

The rearrangement links TRBV27 to TRBJ2-4, with a tentative D call TRBD2 (6 bases). The CDR3 runs to 18 residues. Germline V gene lookup returns CDR1 MNHEY and CDR2 SMNVEV (reference sequence). Trimming removed 6 bases from V and 0 bases from J, with 21 bases in between. The CDR3 spells CASSYSGVADLAKNIQYF. Written as DNA, the CDR3 is TGTGCCAGCAGCTATAGTGGAGTAGCGGACCTAGCCAAAAACATTCAGTACTTC.